One and the same sample provided the 28 T cell receptor beta chains below, sequenced in a study of radiotherapy plus CTLA-4 blockade in lung cancer. Assay used: immunoSEQ multiplex PCR; TCRdb lists only in-frame clones, some missing. The table lists about 60,000 clones, 77% of them singletons, with about 4% in the top ten. The sample was peripheral blood, taken from a patient treated with radiotherapy plus ipilimumab. The receptors stem from a human donor with non-small cell lung cancer who had a partial response to radiotherapy plus ipilimumab.

The chain links TRBV7-6 to TRBJ1-1, with TRBD1 as a possible D gene (5 bases). Germline CDR1 and CDR2: SGHVS and FNYEAQ. The V and J ends lost 4 bases and 5 bases respectively, with 11 bases between them. The CDR3 has 13 residues. The CDR3, as DNA: TGTGCCAGCAGCTCAGACGGGGGAACTGAAGCTTTCTTT. Its translation: CASSSDGGTEAFF. Using reference TRBV7-6 and TRBJ1-1 for the parts outside the CDR3, the full variable domain is GAGVSQSPRYKVTKRGQDVALRCDPISGHVSLYWYRQALGQGPEFLTYFNYEAQQDKSGLPNDRFSAERPEGSISTLTIQRTEQRDSAMYRCASSSDGGTEAFFGQGTRLTVV.

The chain links TRBV18 to TRBJ2-5, with a weak D call TRBD1 (7 bases). Germline assignment: CDR1 KGHSH and CDR2 LQKENI. The CDR3 length is 12 residues. V lost 4 bases to trimming and J lost 7 bases, with 10 bases between them. This CDR3 reads CASSLQGGTQYF. CDR3 DNA sequence: TGTGCCAGCTCACTTCAGGGGGGGACCCAGTACTTC.

The rearrangement joins TRBV5-1 to TRBJ2-5; D call uncertain. Trimming shortened V by 2 bases and J by 5 bases, and 4 bases separated the two germline ends. Germline-derived CDR1 and CDR2 are SGHRS and YFSETQ. This CDR3 contains 11 residues. The CDR3 DNA follows: TGCGCCAGCAGCTTCGGGGAGACCCAGTACTTC. Protein: CASSFGETQYF.

This clone was observed a handful of times. The chain joins TRBV7-3 to TRBJ2-1, with D maybe TRBD1 (9 bases). Trimming pared 5 bases from V and 7 bases from J, leaving 24 bases between. The length of the CDR3 is 17 residues. Per the germline V gene, CDR1 is SGHTA and CDR2 is FQGTGA. The CDR3 DNA reads TGTGCCAGCAGCACACCCGGGGGGGGACAGGGCAGGAATGAGCAGTTCTTC. Its translation is CASSTPGGGQGRNEQFF. Variable domain in full (rest from reference TRBV7-3 and TRBJ2-1): GAGVSQTPSNKVTEKGKYVELRCDPISGHTALYWYRQSLGQGPEFLIYFQGTGAADDSGLPNDRFFAVRPEGSVSTLKIQRTERGDSAVYLCASSTPGGGQGRNEQFFGPGTRLTVL.

The rearrangement joins TRBV5-8 to TRBJ2-5, with a weak D call TRBD1 (5 bases). Germline CDR1 and CDR2: SGHTS and YDEGEE. This CDR3 is built from 13 residues. V was cut by 4 bases and J by 5 bases, with 12 bases left in between. CDR3 DNA: TGTGCCAGCAGCACAGACAGCCCGGAGACCCAGTACTTC. Encoded protein: CASSTDSPETQYF.

Within the sample, this clone is medium-sized (0.01 to 0.1%). The V and J genes are TRBV7-9 and TRBJ2-7; possibly TRBD2 for D (6 bases). The CDR3 totals 15 residues. Trimming removed 2 bases from V and 0 bases from J, with 11 bases in between. CDR1 SEHNR and CDR2 FQNEAQ come from the germline V gene (reference sequence). The CDR3 nucleotides are TGTGCCAGCAGCTTATTACGGGGGTCCTCCTACGAGCAGTACTTC. Its translation: CASSLLRGSSYEQYF.

The rearrangement uses TRBV18 and TRBJ1-1, with D possibly being TRBD1 (6 bases). Per germline, CDR1 KGHSH and CDR2 LQKENI. The CDR3 runs 15 residues. Deletions cut 5 bases from V and 0 bases from J, with 13 bases between. CDR3 region: CASSSGQLLNTEAFF. CDR3 DNA sequence: TGTGCCAGCTCATCCGGACAGCTTCTGAACACTGAAGCTTTCTTT.

This chain uses TRBV6-5 with TRBJ2-3, with 7 bases that match TRBD2. Germline V gives CDR1 MNHEY, CDR2 SVGAGI. This CDR3 spans 16 amino acids. Trimming cost V 4 bases and J 6 bases; bases outside gene matches: 13. CDR3 residues: CASSSSTSWGGDTQYF. In nucleotides, the CDR3 is TGTGCCAGCAGTTCCTCGACTAGCTGGGGCGGGGATACGCAGTATTTT.

The V gene is TRBV4-1, the J gene TRBJ1-3, with D tentatively TRBD1 (6 bases). The germline CDR1 and CDR2 sequences are MGHRA and YSYEKL. There are 16 residues in the CDR3. The ends were cut back, 4 bases at V and 0 bases at J, with 13 bases in the middle. For the CDR3, the DNA is TGCGCCAGCAGCCGAGAGACAGGCAACTCTGGAAACACCATATATTTT. Translation gives CASSRETGNSGNTIYF.

The gene calls are TRBV10-1 and TRBJ2-2; no clear D gene. Germline V gene lookup returns CDR1 WNHNN and CDR2 SYGVQD (reference sequence). The CDR3 sequence is 15 residues long. V was pared by 0 bases and J by 7 bases, with 12 bases between. CDR3 in amino acids: CASSESRGVGGELFF. Written as DNA, the CDR3 is TGCGCCAGCAGTGAGTCGCGAGGCGTTGGCGGGGAGCTGTTTTTT.

The genes are TRBV11-2 and TRBJ2-3; 12 bases line up with TRBD2. CDR1 is SGHAT, CDR2 FQNNGV, per germline. This CDR3 has 16 amino acids. The ends lost 5 bases at V and 6 bases at J; junction bases unmatched: 9. CDR3 residues: CASSLSVGLAGDTQYF. The CDR3 DNA is TGTGCCAGCAGCCTATCCGTCGGACTAGCGGGGGATACGCAGTATTTT.

The chain recombines TRBV5-1 with TRBJ2-7; 7 bases agree with TRBD1. Germline values: CDR1 SGHRS, CDR2 YFSETQ. The CDR3 length is 15 residues. V lost 0 bases to trimming and J lost 0 bases; unmatched junction nucleotides: 3. CDR3 sequence: CASSLVAGGSYEQYF. The CDR3 DNA reads TGCGCCAGCAGCTTGGTAGCAGGGGGCTCCTACGAGCAGTACTTC. Filled out from reference TRBV5-1 and TRBJ2-7, the complete variable domain reads KAGVTQTPRYLIKTRGQQVTLSCSPISGHRSVSWYQQTPGQGLQFLFEYFSETQRNKGNFPGRFSGRQFSNSRSEMNVSTLELGDSALYLCASSLVAGGSYEQYFGPGTRLTVT.

The chain has TRBV6-1 and TRBJ2-2, with TRBD2 matching 9 bases. The CDR3 is 18 amino acids. Germline loops: CDR1 MNHNS, CDR2 SASEGT. V dropped 2 bases and J dropped 4; count of bases not matched to a gene: 11. CDR3 sequence reads: CASSEYVASGDLTGELFF. CDR3 bases: TGTGCCAGCAGTGAATACGTGGCTAGCGGGGACCTCACCGGGGAGCTGTTTTTT.

The chain has TRBV7-8 and TRBJ2-5; 8 bases are shared with TRBD1. The last part of the DNA fits TRBJ2-7 better; the J call may be wrong. The CDR3 loop spans 16 amino acids. Germline CDR1 and CDR2: SGHVS and FQNEAQ. The CDR3 sequence is CASSSGPDRVVHEQYF. The CDR3 nucleotides read TGTGCCAGCAGCTCGGGCCCGGACAGGGTTGTCCACGAGCAGTACTTC.

The chain links TRBV15 to TRBJ2-2, with 7 bases fitting TRBD1. V dropped 3 bases and J dropped 6; count of bases not matched to a gene: 10. Germline values: CDR1 LNHNV, CDR2 YYDKDF (reference sequence). The CDR3 covers 16 residues. Written as DNA, the CDR3 is TGTGCCACCAGCAGGGAGACAGGGTCCTTCGCCGGGGAGCTGTTTTTT. This codes for CATSRETGSFAGELFF.

The chain joins TRBV13 to TRBJ2-3, with a tentative D call TRBD2 (6 bases). Germline V CDR1 and CDR2: PRHDT, FYEKMQ (reference sequence). The CDR3 totals 15 residues. V lost 4 bases and J lost 6, with 17 bases in between. CDR3 coding DNA: TGTGCCAGCAGCTCTGGGCGGGGTCGAGCGGATACGCAGTATTTT. It specifies CASSSGRGRADTQYF. The full variable domain, in which reference TRBV13 and TRBJ2-3 provide the parts outside the CDR3, is AAGVIQSPRHLIKEKRETATLKCYPIPRHDTVYWYQQGPGQDPQFLISFYEKMQSDKGSIPDRFSAQQFSDYHSELNMSSLELGDSALYFCASSSGRGRADTQYFGPGTRLTVL.

The chain carries TRBV7-7 and TRBJ2-2, with D perhaps TRBD2 (6 bases). Per the germline V gene, CDR1 is SSHAT and CDR2 is FNYEAQ (reference sequence). Trimming pared 5 bases from V and 1 base from J, leaving 11 bases between. This CDR3 has 15 amino acids. CDR3 loop: CASSPGLLNTGELFF. DNA for the CDR3: TGTGCCAGCAGCCCGGGACTGCTGAACACCGGGGAGCTGTTTTTT.

J is TRBJ2-2 and V is TRBV14; D is unresolved. Deletions cut 2 bases from V and 1 base from J, with 5 bases between. Germline CDR1 reads SGHDN; CDR2 reads FVKESK. The CDR3 extends over 14 amino acids. The CDR3 DNA reads as TGTGCCAGCAGCCAACTCGGGAACACCGGGGAGCTGTTTTTT. Translated: CASSQLGNTGELFF.

The V gene is TRBV7-8, the J gene TRBJ1-5; weak D call: TRBD1 (5 bases). The germline gives CDR1 SGHVS, CDR2 FQNEAQ. CDR3 size: 14 residues. Trimming took 2 bases from V and 7 from J, leaving 12 bases between them. CDR3 bases: TGTGCCAGCAGCTTACGGGGGGGTGGGCAGCCCCAGCATTTT. Its translation: CASSLRGGGQPQHF. The variable domain in full, with the rest retrieved from reference TRBV7-8 and TRBJ1-5, is GAGVSQSPRYKVAKRGQDVALRCDPISGHVSLFWYQQALGQGPEFLTYFQNEAQLDKSGLPSDRFFAERPEGSVSTLKIQRTQQEDSAVYLCASSLRGGGQPQHFGDGTRLSIL.

The V gene is TRBV7-3, the J gene TRBJ2-2; possibly TRBD1 for D (5 bases). The CDR3 consists of 16 residues. The V end was cut by 2 bases, the J end by 0 bases, with 10 bases between. Germline V gene lookup returns CDR1 SGHTA and CDR2 FQGTGA. CDR3 protein: CASSLLAGPNTGELFF. CDR3 coding DNA: TGTGCCAGCAGCTTACTGGCAGGGCCGAACACCGGGGAGCTGTTTTTT.

The chain carries TRBV4-1 and TRBJ1-1; 10 bases agree with TRBD1. Germline CDR1 MGHRA, CDR2 YSYEKL. The CDR3 runs 17 residues. With 3 bases clipped from V and 5 bases from J, the junction kept 12 bases outside the gene matches. Here the CDR3 reads CASSHETGGAKRTEAFF. The CDR3 DNA is TGCGCCAGCAGCCATGAGACAGGGGGCGCGAAGAGAACTGAAGCTTTCTTT.

The chain couples TRBV2 to TRBJ1-5; D is unresolved. CDR1 is SNHLY and CDR2 is FYNNEI in the germline V gene. V lost 6 bases and J lost 0, with 9 bases in between. The CDR3 covers 14 residues. CDR3 amino acids: CASRKDNSNQPQHF. The CDR3, as DNA: TGTGCCAGCAGGAAAGACAATAGCAATCAGCCCCAGCATTTT.

The rearrangement joins TRBV4-2 to TRBJ2-7, with 7 nucleotides matching TRBD1. The CDR3 extends over 14 amino acids. V lost 1 base to trimming and J lost 3 bases; unmatched junction nucleotides: 3. The germline V gene encodes CDR1 LGHNA and CDR2 YNFKEQ. The CDR3 protein is CASSQVGQIYEQYF. The CDR3 DNA reads as TGTGCCAGCAGCCAAGTGGGACAGATCTACGAGCAGTACTTC.

The sample holds one count of this clone. The rearrangement joins TRBV7-9 to TRBJ1-5; the match to TRBD1 covers 8 bases. In germline, CDR1 is SEHNR, CDR2 FQNEAQ (reference sequence). The CDR3 runs to 18 residues. Trimming cost V 0 bases and J 6 bases; bases outside gene matches: 13. The CDR3, as DNA: TGTGCCAGCAGCTTAGCGACCGGGACAGGAATCGTCGGTCAGCCCCAGCATTTT. Its protein is CASSLATGTGIVGQPQHF.

The rearrangement links TRBV14 to TRBJ2-1; the D is unclear. Germline CDR1 SGHDN, CDR2 FVKESK. The V and J ends lost 0 bases and 0 bases respectively, with 18 bases between them. This CDR3 comprises 19 residues. DNA of the CDR3: TGTGCCAGCAGCCAAGATTCTACCCGCAGTGGGCGCTCCTACAATGAGCAGTTCTTC. Amino acid sequence: CASSQDSTRSGRSYNEQFF. The variable domain in full, completed from reference TRBV14 and TRBJ2-1, reads EAGVTQFPSHSVIEKGQTVTLRCDPISGHDNLYWYRRVMGKEIKFLLHFVKESKQDESGMPNNRFLAERTGGTYSTLKVQPAELEDSGVYFCASSQDSTRSGRSYNEQFFGPGTRLTVL.

This clone came up once. For the CDR3, the DNA is TGTGCCAGCAGTGGACAGGGTTCCCTCTATGGCTACACCTTC. Protein: CASSGQGSLYGYTF. The V and J genes are TRBV6-1 and TRBJ1-2, with 7 bases that match TRBD1. Germline V gene sequence: CDR1 MNHNS, CDR2 SASEGT. CDR3 length equals 14 residues. The ends lost 4 bases at V and 4 bases at J; junction bases unmatched: 6.

On this clone: This sample also contains other DNA sequences that code for the same CDR3. The chain links TRBV5-1 to TRBJ2-3, with 9 bases aligning to TRBD1. Germline CDR1 and CDR2: SGHRS and YFSETQ. The V gene end was trimmed by 3 bases and the J gene end by 2 bases; junction bases not matched to a gene: 10. This CDR3 has 17 residues. CDR3 nucleotide sequence: TGCGCCAGCAGCTCACCCCCGGGACAGGGTTTCACAGATACGCAGTATTTT. Translating gives CASSSPPGQGFTDTQYF.

The rearrangement joins TRBV7-8 to TRBJ1-5; D unclear. The CDR3 totals 14 residues. Germline values: CDR1 SGHVS, CDR2 FQNEAQ. V was trimmed by 1 base and J by 3 bases, leaving 7 bases between them. The DNA for the CDR3 is TGTGCCAGCAGCTTAGGGCAGTTCAATCAGCCCCAGCATTTT. Translated, it gives CASSLGQFNQPQHF.